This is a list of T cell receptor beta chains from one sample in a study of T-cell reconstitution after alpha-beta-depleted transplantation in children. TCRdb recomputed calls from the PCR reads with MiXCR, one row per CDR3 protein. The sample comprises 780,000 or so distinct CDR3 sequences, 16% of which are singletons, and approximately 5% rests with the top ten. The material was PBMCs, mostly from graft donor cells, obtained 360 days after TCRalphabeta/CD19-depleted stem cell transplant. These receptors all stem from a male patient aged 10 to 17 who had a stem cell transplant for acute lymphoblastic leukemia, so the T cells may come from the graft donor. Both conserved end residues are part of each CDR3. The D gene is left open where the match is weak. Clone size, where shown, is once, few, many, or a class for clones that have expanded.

TGTGCCAGCAGCTTAGGGACTAGCGGGGCTACCTACGAGCAGTACTTC CASSLGTSGATYEQYF TRBJ2-7 TRBV7-3 few TRBD2
TGCAGCGTTACCAGGGGCAACTATGGCTACACCTTC CSVTRGNYGYTF TRBJ1-2 TRBV29-1 many NA
TGTGCCAGCAGTTTTCAACTAGGAGCCGGGGAGCTGTTTTTT CASSFQLGAGELFF TRBJ2-2 TRBV12-3/TRBV12-4 many NA
TGCGCCAGCAGCCAAGTCCTGCCCGTCGGGGAGACCCAGTACTTC CASSQVLPVGETQYF TRBJ2-5 TRBV4-1 few NA
TGCAGCGTTGTAGGACTAGCGACCCGGACCCCGGACCCACCCCACGAGCAGTACTTC CSVVGLATRTPDPPHEQYF TRBJ2-7 TRBV29-1 many TRBD2
TGCAGTGCTAGAGCGGGCGGCCATGGGACCGGGGAGCTGTTTTTT CSARAGGHGTGELFF TRBJ2-2 TRBV20-1 few NA
TGCGCCAGCAGCTTGTTAAGTGATCAGCCCCAGCATTTT CASSLLSDQPQHF TRBJ1-5 TRBV5-1 many NA
TGTGCCAGCAGCTGGGGACTAGCGGGACTTTACTACGAGCAGTACTTC CASSWGLAGLYYEQYF TRBJ2-7 TRBV7-8 NA TRBD2
TGCGCCAGCAGCGGGGGACAGGGGTACTCCGAGCAGTACTTC CASSGGQGYSEQYF TRBJ2-7 TRBV5-1 few TRBD1
TGCGCCAGCAGCCAAGATTCTGGACTAGCGGGAGTAGCAAGGGAGCAGTACTTC CASSQDSGLAGVAREQYF TRBJ2-7 TRBV4-1 NA TRBD2
TGTGCCAGCAGCCGAATGGGACCGGAGGGAAAAAACATTCAGTACTTC CASSRMGPEGKNIQYF TRBJ2-4 TRBV3-1 few NA
TGTGCCAGCAGCGCATCTATAGAGGAGACCCAGTACTTC CASSASIEETQYF TRBJ2-5 TRBV9 NA NA
TGTGCCAGCAGTGGGACTGTCTATAATTCACCCCTCCACTTT CASSGTVYNSPLHF TRBJ1-6 TRBV7-9 NA NA
TGTGCCAGCAGCCCTCGACAGGGTTTAGCTTACGAGCAGTACTTC CASSPRQGLAYEQYF TRBJ2-7 TRBV7-2 NA TRBD1
TGTGCCAGCAGCGTAGATTGGGACAGGGGCTATGGCTACACCTTC CASSVDWDRGYGYTF TRBJ1-2 TRBV9 NA TRBD1
TGTGCCAGCAGCTCCTTCGGGACAGGGTACGAGCAGTACTTC CASSSFGTGYEQYF TRBJ2-7 TRBV7-6 once TRBD1
TGTGCCAGCAGCTCCGCTGGACAGGGGGCGGCCTACGAGCAGTACTTC CASSSAGQGAAYEQYF TRBJ2-7 TRBV7-6 few TRBD1
TGTGCCAGCAGCTTGTGGGACGGCGAGCAGTTCTTC CASSLWDGEQFF TRBJ2-1 TRBV7-9 NA NA
TGTGCCAGCAGTCGGACAGGCATCATAGGGAACACTGAAGCTTTCTTT CASSRTGIIGNTEAFF TRBJ1-1 TRBV28 few TRBD1
TGTGCCAGCACCCTACCGACTAGCGGTTACACAGATACGCAGTATTTT CASTLPTSGYTDTQYF TRBJ2-3 TRBV7-8 NA TRBD2
TGCGCCAGCAGCTTGATTTATCGGGACGAGCAGTACTTC CASSLIYRDEQYF TRBJ2-7 TRBV5-1 NA NA
TGTGCCAGCAGTTTAGCGGGGGCGTTTCTCCTCCAACCCCTCCACTTT CASSLAGAFLLQPLHF TRBJ1-6 TRBV27 NA NA
TGTGCCATCAGTGAGGCTAGCGGGAGAAGTGATGAGCAGTTCTTC CAISEASGRSDEQFF TRBJ2-1 TRBV10-3 few TRBD2
TGCGCCAGCAGCTTGGCCGTTAGCGGGATCTACGAGCAGTACTTC CASSLAVSGIYEQYF TRBJ2-7 TRBV5-1 NA TRBD2
TGTGCCATCAGTGAGCCAATACAAGGAGGCGGGAAAAGGAATGAGCAGTTCTTC CAISEPIQGGGKRNEQFF TRBJ2-1 TRBV10-3 many NA
TGTGCCAGCAGCCCCAAGGGCAACAAGCAGTTCTTC CASSPKGNKQFF TRBJ2-1 TRBV3-1 NA NA
TGCGCCAGCAGCTCCCTGGGGGCAGCGGACACCGGGGAGCTGTTTTTT CASSSLGAADTGELFF TRBJ2-2 TRBV5-1 few NA